Shown below are 11 T cell receptor beta chains from a single sample sequenced in a study of blood T cell repertoires in COVID-19 (dated by TCRdb to 2019 to 2021). Library preparation employed the immunoSEQ multiplex PCR assay. TCRdb holds this immuneACCESS table with in-frame rearrangements only. Some clones are missing; in checked studies, unresolved V genes explain under half, and the rest has no known cause. The sample table contains around 110,000 clones; only one count was recorded for approximately 87% of them. The top ten hold around 2.3% of the sample. The sample was peripheral blood. The receptors derive from a man aged 25-45 years with acute or convalescent COVID-19.

The chain uses TRBV9 and TRBJ2-2; D uncertain. Germline CDR1 is SGDLS and CDR2 is YYNGEE. There are 15 residues in the CDR3. Trimming took off 2 bases at V and 2 bases at J, with 10 bases between the two ends. This chain's CDR3 is CASSVNYLNTGELFF. CDR3 nucleotide sequence: TGTGCCAGCAGCGTGAACTACCTAAACACCGGGGAGCTGTTTTTT.

This chain uses TRBV5-6 with TRBJ2-7, with D tentatively TRBD2 (6 bases). In germline, CDR1 is SGHDT, CDR2 YYEEEE. The CDR3 runs to 14 residues. Trimming stripped 3 bases from V and 6 bases from J, with 16 bases between. The CDR3, as DNA: TGTGCCAGCAGCTATCCTAGAGCGGGCTCCGAGCAGTACTTC. Translated, it gives CASSYPRAGSEQYF. Full variable domain (remainder filled in from reference TRBV5-6 and TRBJ2-7): DAGVTQSPTHLIKTRGQQVTLRCSPKSGHDTVSWYQQALGQGPQFIFQYYEEEERQRGNFPDRFSGHQFPNYSSELNVNALLLGDSALYLCASSYPRAGSEQYFGPGTRLTVT.

In this sample, this clone turned up a few times. The chain links TRBV7-2 to TRBJ1-5, with a possible D match to TRBD1 (6 bases). V lost 0 bases and J 0 bases, leaving 12 bases between the germline ends. Germline-derived CDR1 and CDR2 are SGHTA and FQGNSA. There are 17 residues in the CDR3. The CDR3 DNA follows: TGTGCCAGCAGCTTAGCCCCCGCAGGGGCTAGCAATCAGCCCCAGCATTTT. It yields the protein CASSLAPAGASNQPQHF.

The chain carries TRBV11-3 and TRBJ2-1; no definite D call. The CDR3 covers 16 residues. Trimming shortened V by 4 bases and J by 9 bases, and 22 bases separated the two germline ends. Germline CDR1 is SGHNT and CDR2 is YENEEA. CDR3 sequence (DNA): TGTGCCAGCAGCTCCCGCGGTAGCCCCGGTTTAACTGAGCAGTTCTTC. Protein: CASSSRGSPGLTEQFF.

V usage is TRBV7-3 and J usage is TRBJ2-7; 15 nucleotides match TRBD2. The CDR3 loop spans 19 amino acids. The J segment lost 0 bases and the V segment lost 5 bases, leaving 11 bases of the junction unmatched. Germline V gene sequence: CDR1 SGHTA, CDR2 FQGTGA. CDR3 sequence: CASSPGTSGRYANSYEQYV. The CDR3 bases are TGTGCCAGCAGCCCTGGGACTAGCGGGAGGTACGCTAACTCCTACGAGCAGTACGTC.

The chain links TRBV27 to TRBJ1-6; tentatively, D is TRBD1 (6 bases). Germline CDR1 and CDR2: MNHEY and SMNVEV (reference sequence). Deletions cut 6 bases from V and 3 bases from J, with 12 bases between. The CDR3 contains 15 residues. CDR3 sequence: CASSKGGVYNSPLHF. CDR3 nucleotide sequence: TGTGCCAGCAGCAAGGGGGGGGTCTATAATTCACCCCTCCACTTT.

This chain links TRBV30 with TRBJ1-1; D remains ambiguous. Trimming stripped 1 base from V and 0 bases from J, with 6 bases between. There are 13 residues in the CDR3. Germline-derived CDR1 and CDR2 are GTSNPN and SVGIG (reference sequence). This CDR3 is CAWSASVNTEAFF. CDR3 DNA sequence: TGTGCCTGGAGTGCCTCAGTGAACACTGAAGCTTTCTTT.

The chain employs TRBV9 and TRBJ2-3, with D uncertain. The germline CDR1 and CDR2 sequences are SGDLS and YYNGEE. This CDR3 is built from 13 residues. The germline V and J ends were trimmed by 4 bases and 3 bases, with 9 bases remaining between them. The CDR3 here is CASSLNPTDTQYF. As DNA, the CDR3 is TGTGCCAGCAGCCTTAATCCTACAGATACGCAGTATTTT.

The chain joins TRBV9 to TRBJ2-1; 9 bases are shared with TRBD1. The CDR3 consists of 17 residues. V lost 2 bases to trimming and J lost 2 bases; unmatched junction nucleotides: 8. Germline V CDR1 and CDR2: SGDLS, YYNGEE. The CDR3 sequence is CASSVGDGDRAYNEQFF. As DNA, the CDR3 is TGTGCCAGCAGCGTGGGGGATGGGGACAGGGCCTACAATGAGCAGTTCTTC.

This rearrangement joins TRBV7-9 to TRBJ1-1; D unclear. This CDR3 is built from 12 residues. Per germline, CDR1 SEHNR and CDR2 FQNEAQ (reference sequence). The V end lost 3 bases, the J end lost 8 bases, and 10 bases lay between the germline ends. CDR3 sequence reads: CASSLVVQEAFF. The CDR3, as DNA: TGTGCCAGCAGCTTGGTGGTGCAGGAAGCTTTCTTT.

The rearrangement joins TRBV29-1 to TRBJ1-1; D unclear. There are 12 residues in the CDR3. The germline V and J ends were trimmed by 4 bases and 1 base, with 7 bases remaining between them. The germline gives CDR1 SQVTM, CDR2 ANQGSEA. DNA of the CDR3: TGCAGCGTTGGAGGTCCGAACACTGAAGCTTTCTTT. Translated: CSVGGPNTEAFF.